This T cell receptor beta chain was found in a study of blood T cells in healthy people across ages. Concerning this clonotype itself: The antigen remains undetermined.

The authors ran a second PCR of 7 to 11 cycles using a sample-barcoded 5' primer and a J-beta primer mix. CDR3-containing paired-end reads numbered at least 2.5 million in each sample. TCRdb ran MiXCR on the 5' RACE reads and lists one entry per CDR3 protein. Of 650,000 to 1,000,000 distinct CDR3 sequences detected, around half appear once; the ten largest clones hold less than 20%. Findings and caveats of the study: Expanded clonotype changes were possibly confounded by unknown donor CMV status.

This CDR3 is 16 amino acids long. Germline loops: CDR1 SGHRS, CDR2 YFSETQ. V was cut by 0 bases and J by 2 bases, with 12 bases left in between. Sequencing used blood. This rearrangement joins TRBV5-1 to TRBJ1-5; D gene unclear. The sequence was obtained from a man older than 75 in good health. CDR3 loop: CASSLGVGSGNQPQHF. The CDR3 bases are TGCGCCAGCAGCTTGGGGGTGGGAAGCGGCAATCAGCCCCAGCATTTT.